This TCR beta chain was obtained from a study of T-cell memory formation after mild COVID-19. As for this clonotype: The antigen is not known.

TCRdb itself ran the 5' RACE reads through MiXCR, one entry per CDR3 protein. The sample lists about 140,000 distinct CDR3 sequences, roughly a fifth seen once, with around 2.4% in the top ten. Regarding the study as a whole: Second-wave clones reaching peak frequency on day 37 lacked confirmed SARS-CoV-2 specificity.

This CDR3 region has 14 residues. V was trimmed by 11 bases and J by 3 bases, leaving 19 bases between them. The germline CDR1 and CDR2 sequences are MNHEY and SVGAGI. The specimen was PBMCs or a T cell subset sorted from them (not recorded which). The chain couples TRBV6-5 to TRBJ1-2; D remains unclear. The source of this sequence is an adult woman who had mild COVID-19 (a few samples of this study predate the infection). Cell type and time point are not known. The DNA of the CDR3 is TGTGCCGCCACGAGGAGCCCCTGGGACTATGGCTACACCTTC. It codes for CAATRSPWDYGYTF.